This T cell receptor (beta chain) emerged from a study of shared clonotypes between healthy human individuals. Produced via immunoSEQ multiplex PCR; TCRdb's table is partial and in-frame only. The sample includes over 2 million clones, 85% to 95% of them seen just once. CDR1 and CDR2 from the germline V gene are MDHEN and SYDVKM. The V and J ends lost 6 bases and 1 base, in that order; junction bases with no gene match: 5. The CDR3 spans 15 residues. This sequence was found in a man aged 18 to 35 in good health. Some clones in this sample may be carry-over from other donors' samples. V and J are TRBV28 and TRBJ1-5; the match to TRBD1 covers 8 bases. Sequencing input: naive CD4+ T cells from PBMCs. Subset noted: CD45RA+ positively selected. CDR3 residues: CASRIGQGSNQPQHF. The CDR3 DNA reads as TGTGCCAGCAGGATTGGACAGGGCAGCAATCAGCCCCAGCATTTT.